This passage covers 12 T cell receptor beta chains from one sample sequenced in a study of OX40 agonist ivuxolimab in advanced cancers. The repertoire was sequenced with immunoSEQ multiplex PCR; TCRdb's copy has only in-frame clones and lacks some. The sample consists of around 26,000 clones, 60% to 80% of them appearing once. Sequencing used CD4+ or CD8+ T cells sorted from blood, obtained in a trial of the OX40 agonist ivuxolimab. All receptors derive from an adult with an advanced solid tumor such as melanoma, head and neck, liver or kidney cancer.

The rearrangement uses TRBV28 and TRBJ2-2; perhaps TRBD1 as D (8 bases). The CDR3 length is 18 residues. Per the germline V gene, CDR1 is MDHEN and CDR2 is SYDVKM. The V end was cut by 5 bases, the J end by 5 bases, with 24 bases between. This CDR3 is CASSGRDRSRERTGELFF. As DNA, the CDR3 is TGTGCCAGCAGTGGGAGGGACAGGTCCAGAGAGAGGACCGGGGAGCTGTTTTTT.

The chain employs TRBV9 and TRBJ2-7; possible D gene TRBD2, 7 bases. CDR1 and CDR2 from the germline V gene are SGDLS and YYNGEE. V was cut by 3 bases and J by 0 bases, with 16 bases left in between. The CDR3 totals 16 residues. The chain's CDR3 is CASSASGGGNSYEQYF. CDR3 in DNA: TGTGCCAGCAGCGCCAGTGGGGGGGGCAACTCCTACGAGCAGTACTTC.

This clone was counted once. V is TRBV21-1 and J is TRBJ2-4; the table gives TRBD1 as D, unverified against the DNA. TRBV21-1 is deemed a pseudogene. The CDR3 covers 17 residues. The CDR3 reads CASRGYRAFKTKNIQYF. CDR3 DNA: TGTGCCAGCAGGGGCTACAGGGCGTTCAAAACCAAAAACATTCAGTACTTC.

V gene TRBV11-2 combines with J gene TRBJ1-2; D not resolved. V lost 3 bases, J lost 6 bases, and 8 bases lay in between. In germline, CDR1 is SGHAT, CDR2 FQNNGV. The CDR3 has 12 amino acids. The CDR3 region is CASSFDRDGYTF. The DNA for the CDR3 is TGTGCCAGCAGCTTCGATAGGGATGGCTACACCTTC.

This rearrangement joins TRBV5-1 to TRBJ1-2, with D possibly TRBD1 on 5 matching bases. Between the trimmed V and J ends, which lost 5 bases and 1 base, there was a span of 15 bases. The length of the CDR3 is 15 residues. CDR1 and CDR2 from the germline V gene are SGHRS and YFSETQ. CDR3: CASRFAGGDNYGYTF. DNA of the CDR3: TGCGCCAGCAGGTTTGCGGGGGGAGATAACTATGGCTACACCTTC.

By its share, this clone is large. The chain has TRBV27 and TRBJ1-2; perhaps TRBD1 as D (5 bases). The CDR3 runs 18 residues. Germline V gene data show CDR1 as MNHEY and CDR2 as SMNVEV (reference sequence). V lost 5 bases and J 0 bases, leaving 22 bases between the germline ends. The CDR3 loop is CASSDGTALGVANYGYTF. The CDR3 DNA is TGTGCCAGCAGTGACGGGACCGCACTGGGGGTAGCTAACTATGGCTACACCTTC.

The chain uses TRBV4-1 and TRBJ2-1; no clear D. Between the trimmed V and J ends, which lost 3 bases and 14 bases, there was a span of 17 bases. Germline CDR1 and CDR2: MGHRA and YSYEKL. The CDR3 is made up of 13 amino acids. The CDR3 DNA follows: TGCGCCAGCAGCCACCCATCCACGGGCGTAGAGTTCTTC. Its translation is CASSHPSTGVEFF.

The chain links TRBV27 to TRBJ2-7; 9 positions match TRBD1. Germline lookup yields CDR1 MNHEY and CDR2 SMNVEV (reference sequence). V dropped 6 bases and J dropped 1; count of bases not matched to a gene: 4. This CDR3 has 14 residues. Here the CDR3 reads CASSQGQGSYEQYF. In DNA, the CDR3 is TGTGCCAGCAGCCAGGGACAGGGTTCCTACGAGCAGTACTTC.

Concerning this clone: The germline gene is not matched at one end of the junction; a read error may be the cause. This chain uses TRBV5-4 with TRBJ1-1; D unresolved. The CDR3 is made up of 12 amino acids. CDR1 is SGHNT and CDR2 is YYREEE in the germline V gene (reference sequence). The CDR3 nucleotides read TGTGCCGGCAGCTTGTGGGGCACTGAAGCTTTCTTT. Translated, it gives CAGSLWGTEAFF.

By its share, this clone is medium-sized (0.01 to 0.1%). This sequence joins TRBV5-6 and TRBJ2-5; no firm D call. CDR3 length: 12 residues. The germline V gene encodes CDR1 SGHDT and CDR2 YYEEEE. V was clipped by 3 bases and J by 5 bases, with 8 bases between them. The CDR3 here is CASSSPWETQYF. CDR3 coding DNA: TGTGCCAGCAGCTCGCCGTGGGAGACCCAGTACTTC.

V is TRBV5-1 and J is TRBJ2-1; possibly TRBD1 for D (6 bases). The CDR3 is made up of 16 amino acids. The germline V gene encodes CDR1 SGHRS and CDR2 YFSETQ. Trimming took 1 base from V and 0 from J, leaving 11 bases between them. The CDR3, as DNA: TGCGCCAGCAGCTTGACTGACAGGAGCTCCTACAATGAGCAGTTCTTC. This sequence encodes CASSLTDRSSYNEQFF.

In its sample, this clone was seen once. The chain recombines TRBV10-1 with TRBJ2-7; 8 bases align to TRBD1. Germline loops: CDR1 WNHNN, CDR2 SYGVQD (reference sequence). The J segment lost 9 bases and the V segment lost 4 bases, leaving 5 bases of the junction unmatched. The CDR3 is 12 amino acids. The CDR3 loop is CASSGTGLGQYF. The CDR3 bases are TGCGCCAGCAGTGGGACAGGGTTAGGGCAGTACTTC.